The source of this T cell receptor beta chain is a study of T-cell memory formation after mild COVID-19. General observations from the study: Nothing confirmed that second-wave clones peaking on day 37 were specific for SARS-CoV-2. Contracting clones from day 15 to 85 had balanced CD4/CD8; later expanders favoured CD4+.

Remarks on this clonotype: The target antigen is unknown.

This CDR3 has 16 amino acids. The V gene end was trimmed by 1 base and the J gene end by 3 bases; junction bases not matched to a gene: 5. The V gene's germline CDR1 is PRHDT and CDR2 FYEKMQ (reference sequence). From 5'RACE with constant-segment primers came TCR alpha and TCR beta cDNA libraries that carried sample barcodes and UMIs. MiXCR, applied by TCRdb to the 5' RACE reads, yields one record per CDR3 protein. The sample has around 200,000 distinct CDR3 sequences; 27% are singletons. The material sequenced was PBMCs or a T cell subset sorted from them (not recorded which). The chain combines TRBV13 with TRBJ1-2, with 10 nucleotides matching TRBD1. The receptor was isolated from an adult woman who had mild COVID-19 (a few samples of this study predate the infection). Cell type and time point are not known. The CDR3 spells CASSLEGTGADYGYTF. CDR3 DNA: TGTGCCAGCAGCTTAGAAGGGACAGGGGCTGACTATGGCTACACCTTC.